The subject of this entry is one T cell receptor beta chain. This record comes from a study of blood T cell repertoires in COVID-19. Germline V gives CDR1 MNHEY, CDR2 SVGEGT. The V gene end was trimmed by 4 bases and the J gene end by 1 base; junction bases not matched to a gene: 10. This CDR3 spans 16 amino acids. Measured with immunoSEQ multiplex PCR; TCRdb has only the in-frame clones, and not every one. The sample holds approximately 280,000 clones, 85% to 90% seen once. The chain couples TRBV6-2 or TRBV6-3 to TRBJ2-7; 7 positions match TRBD2. The source material was PBMCs or T cells enriched from blood (not recorded which). The TCR comes from a woman under 30 with acute COVID-19. Here the CDR3 reads CASSSLPREGSYEQYF. The CDR3 coding sequence is TGTGCCAGCAGTTCTCTTCCCAGGGAGGGGTCCTACGAGCAGTACTTC.